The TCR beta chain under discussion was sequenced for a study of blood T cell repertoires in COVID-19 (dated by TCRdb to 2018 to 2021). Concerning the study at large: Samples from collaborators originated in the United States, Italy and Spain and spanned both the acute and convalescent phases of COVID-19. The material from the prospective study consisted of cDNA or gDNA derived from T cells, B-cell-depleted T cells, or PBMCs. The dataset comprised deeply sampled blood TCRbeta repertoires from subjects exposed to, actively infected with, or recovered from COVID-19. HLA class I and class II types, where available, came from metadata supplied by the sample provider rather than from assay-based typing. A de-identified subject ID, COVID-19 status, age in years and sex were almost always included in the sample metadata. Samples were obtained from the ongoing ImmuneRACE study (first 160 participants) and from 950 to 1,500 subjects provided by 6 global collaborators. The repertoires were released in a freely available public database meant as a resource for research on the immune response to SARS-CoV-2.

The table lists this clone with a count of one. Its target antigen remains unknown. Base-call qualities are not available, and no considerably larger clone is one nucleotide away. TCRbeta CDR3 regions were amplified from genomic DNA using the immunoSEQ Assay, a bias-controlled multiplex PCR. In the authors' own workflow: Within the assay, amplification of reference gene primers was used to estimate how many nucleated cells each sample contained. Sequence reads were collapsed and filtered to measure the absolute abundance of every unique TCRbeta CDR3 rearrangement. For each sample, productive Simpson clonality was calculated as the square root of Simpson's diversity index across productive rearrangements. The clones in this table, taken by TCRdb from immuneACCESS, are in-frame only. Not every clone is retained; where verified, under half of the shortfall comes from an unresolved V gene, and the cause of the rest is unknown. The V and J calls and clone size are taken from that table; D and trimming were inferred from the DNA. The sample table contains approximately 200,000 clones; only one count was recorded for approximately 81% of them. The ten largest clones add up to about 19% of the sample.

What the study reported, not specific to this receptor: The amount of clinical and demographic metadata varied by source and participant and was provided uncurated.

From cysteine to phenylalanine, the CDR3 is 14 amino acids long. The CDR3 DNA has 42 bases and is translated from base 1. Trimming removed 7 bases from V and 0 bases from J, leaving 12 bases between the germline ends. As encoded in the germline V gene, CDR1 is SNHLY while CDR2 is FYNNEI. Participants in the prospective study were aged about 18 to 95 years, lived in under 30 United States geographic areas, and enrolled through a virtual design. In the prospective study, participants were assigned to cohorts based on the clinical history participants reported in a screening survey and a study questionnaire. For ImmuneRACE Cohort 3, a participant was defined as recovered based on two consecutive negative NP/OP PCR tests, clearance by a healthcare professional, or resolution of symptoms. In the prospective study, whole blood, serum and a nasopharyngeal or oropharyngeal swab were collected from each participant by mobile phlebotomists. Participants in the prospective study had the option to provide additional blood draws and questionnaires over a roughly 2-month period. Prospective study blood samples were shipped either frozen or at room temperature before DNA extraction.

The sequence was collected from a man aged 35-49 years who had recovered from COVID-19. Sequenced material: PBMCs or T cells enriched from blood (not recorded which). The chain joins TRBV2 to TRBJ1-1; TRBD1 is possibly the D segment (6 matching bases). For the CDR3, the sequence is CASTLQGMNTEAFF. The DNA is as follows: TGTGCCAGCACCCTACAGGGTATGAACACTGAAGCTTTCTTT.